These 27 T cell receptor beta chains share one sample of origin, sequenced in a study of blood T cell repertoires in COVID-19. Clones were sequenced by immunoSEQ multiplex PCR, and TCRdb holds only the in-frame ones, with some missing. The sample records roughly 150,000 clones, roughly 85% being singletons. The sequenced sample consisted of PBMCs or T cells enriched from blood (not recorded which). These receptors all come from a woman aged 70-85 years in a cohort exposed to, infected with or recovered from COVID-19 (not recorded which).

This chain connects TRBV27 to TRBJ2-7, with D possibly being TRBD2 (6 bases). Germline V gene sequence: CDR1 MNHEY, CDR2 SMNVEV (reference sequence). V was pared by 8 bases and J by 1 base, with 18 bases between. The CDR3 loop spans 15 amino acids. Here the CDR3 DNA reads TGTGCCAGCCCCCCCCCGACTAGAAGATCCTACGAGCAGTACTTC. Amino acid sequence: CASPPPTRRSYEQYF.

This clone was counted once. The J gene is TRBJ1-2, the V gene TRBV6-1, with D unresolved. The CDR3 contains 14 residues. Trimming removed 2 bases at V and 4 bases at J, with 11 bases between. Germline V gives CDR1 MNHNS, CDR2 SASEGT. CDR3 protein: CASSESMGPYGYTF. CDR3 DNA sequence: TGTGCCAGCAGTGAATCTATGGGCCCCTATGGCTACACCTTC.

In this sample, this clone turned up once. The chain combines TRBV28 with TRBJ2-3; 7 nucleotides align to TRBD2. The ends lost 6 bases at V and 7 bases at J; junction bases unmatched: 16. The CDR3 consists of 16 residues. The germline V gene encodes CDR1 MDHEN and CDR2 SYDVKM. In nucleotides, the CDR3 is TGTGCCAGCAGAAAAAGACTAGCCGCGAGTCCAAATACGCAGTATTTT. This codes for CASRKRLAASPNTQYF.

This clone has a handful of counts. The genes are TRBV5-4 and TRBJ2-7; 7 nucleotides align to TRBD2. The V gene end was trimmed by 3 bases and the J gene end by 5 bases; junction bases not matched to a gene: 5. Germline V gene data show CDR1 as SGHNT and CDR2 as YYREEE (reference sequence). The CDR3 extends over 13 amino acids. CDR3 sequence: CASSSRTSNEQYF. The CDR3 nucleotides read TGTGCCAGCAGCTCGAGGACTAGTAACGAGCAGTACTTC.

The genes are TRBV6-5 and TRBJ2-1; TRBD2 matches 7 bases. J gave up 8 bases and V 6 bases, and 7 bases lay outside the gene matches. Germline CDR1 reads MNHEY; CDR2 reads SVGAGI. CDR3 length equals 13 residues. CDR3 bases: TGTGCCAGCAGGGTAGCGGGTAGCGATGAGCAGTTCTTC. It yields the protein CASRVAGSDEQFF.

The rearrangement links TRBV7-9 to TRBJ1-1; D is uncertain. The CDR3 totals 16 residues. The germline V gene encodes CDR1 SEHNR and CDR2 FQNEAQ (reference sequence). V lost 2 bases and J 3 bases, leaving 16 bases between the germline ends. The CDR3 nucleotides read TGTGCCAGCAGCTTATGGCGTACTCTCGGGGACACTGAAGCTTTCTTT. Protein sequence: CASSLWRTLGDTEAFF.

The chain recombines TRBV7-2 with TRBJ2-1, with D perhaps TRBD2 (6 bases). V was trimmed by 2 bases and J by 13 bases, leaving 12 bases between them. The germline V gene has CDR1 SGHTA and CDR2 FQGNSA. CDR3 size: 12 residues. The CDR3 bases are TGTGCCAGCAGCTTACCCGGACTAATACAGTTCTTC. Translation: CASSLPGLIQFF.

The CDR3 DNA reads TGTGCCAGCAGCTTATTGGGGGGAACGAATTCACCCCTCCACTTT. It yields the protein CASSLLGGTNSPLHF. The chain combines TRBV11-2 with TRBJ1-6; the D gene is possibly TRBD1 (5 bases). Between the trimmed V and J ends, which lost 2 bases and 7 bases, there was a span of 12 bases. This CDR3 comprises 15 residues. Germline assignment: CDR1 SGHAT and CDR2 FQNNGV. Complete variable domain (other parts from reference TRBV11-2 and TRBJ1-6): EAGVAQSPRYKIIEKRQSVAFWCNPISGHATLYWYQQILGQGPKLLIQFQNNGVVDDSQLPKDRFSAERLKGVDSTLKIQPAKLEDSAVYLCASSLLGGTNSPLHFGNGTRLTVT.

The J gene is TRBJ2-3, the V gene TRBV18, with 7 bases aligning to TRBD1. The V gene end was trimmed by 4 bases and the J gene end by 1 base; junction bases not matched to a gene: 2. Germline CDR1 and CDR2: KGHSH and LQKENI. The CDR3 covers 14 residues. As DNA, the CDR3 is TGTGCCAGCTCACGCGACAGGGGCACAGATACGCAGTATTTT. Amino acid sequence: CASSRDRGTDTQYF.

J is TRBJ1-6 and V is TRBV2, with 8 nucleotides matching TRBD1. The CDR3 contains 14 residues. Germline CDR1 is SNHLY and CDR2 is FYNNEI. Trimming at V came to 6 bases and at J to 10 bases, leaving 8 bases not matched to a gene. The CDR3 sequence is CASSRDRGGSPLHF. The CDR3 DNA reads TGTGCCAGCAGCCGAGACAGGGGAGGATCACCCCTCCACTTT. Together with reference TRBV2 and TRBJ1-6, the CDR3 gives the full variable domain: EPEVTQTPSHQVTQMGQEVILRCVPISNHLYFYWYRQILGQKVEFLVSFYNNEISEKSEIFDDQFSVERPDGSNFTLKIRSTKLEDSAMYFCASSRDRGGSPLHFGNGTRLTVT.

This chain connects TRBV28 to TRBJ1-2, with D hard to call. CDR3 length: 11 amino acids. The V and J ends lost 2 bases and 10 bases respectively, with 8 bases between them. CDR1 is MDHEN and CDR2 is SYDVKM in the germline V gene. DNA of the CDR3: TGTGCCAGCAGTTTAAGGCGGTTCTACACCTTC. Translating it yields CASSLRRFYTF.

This chain uses TRBV5-1 with TRBJ2-2; 7 nucleotides line up with TRBD1. The J segment lost 7 bases and the V segment lost 2 bases, leaving 5 bases of the junction unmatched. The CDR3 length is 14 residues. In germline, CDR1 is SGHRS, CDR2 YFSETQ. CDR3 in amino acids: CASSFDRDDGELFF. As DNA, the CDR3 is TGCGCCAGCAGCTTCGACAGGGACGACGGGGAGCTGTTTTTT.

This chain uses TRBV29-1 with TRBJ2-4; D gene ambiguous. The CDR3 totals 14 residues. The germline V gene has CDR1 SQVTM and CDR2 ANQGSEA. V lost 7 bases and J lost 3, with 16 bases in between. DNA for the CDR3: TGCAGCGGACGGTCGAGGCACTTCAAAAACATTCAGTACTTC. Protein product: CSGRSRHFKNIQYF. Looking up the rest from reference TRBV29-1 and TRBJ2-4 gives the full variable domain: SAVISQKPSRDICQRGTSLTIQCQVDSQVTMMFWYRQQPGQSLTLIATANQGSEATYESGFVIDKFPISRPNLTFSTLTVSNMSPEDSSIYLCSGRSRHFKNIQYFGAGTRLSVL.

The chain combines TRBV4-3 with TRBJ2-7; a weak D match, TRBD2 (5 bases). This CDR3 region has 14 residues. V was cut by 0 bases and J by 4 bases, with 10 bases left in between. Looked up from germline, CDR1 is LGHNA and CDR2 is YSLEER. CDR3 region: CASSQESLAYEQYF. The CDR3 bases are TGCGCCAGCAGCCAAGAGTCCCTAGCTTACGAGCAGTACTTC.

This chain connects TRBV4-2 to TRBJ2-7, with TRBD2 matching over 9 bases. V lost 1 base to trimming and J lost 6 bases; unmatched junction nucleotides: 7. The CDR3 has 15 amino acids. The germline CDR1 and CDR2 sequences are LGHNA and YNFKEQ. This CDR3 is CASSQGLAEGSEQYF. Here the CDR3 DNA reads TGTGCCAGCAGCCAAGGACTAGCGGAGGGTAGCGAGCAGTACTTC.

The CDR3 region is CSVEVSLLVYNQPQHF. The CDR3 nucleotides are TGCAGCGTTGAAGTTTCTCTCCTAGTTTACAATCAGCCCCAGCATTTT. The chain uses TRBV29-1 and TRBJ1-5; D is ambiguous. The germline V and J ends were trimmed by 1 base and 3 bases, with 16 bases remaining between them. The V gene's germline CDR1 is SQVTM and CDR2 ANQGSEA. This CDR3 region has 16 residues.

CDR3 residues: CASSHDSRQAADTQYF. The DNA of the CDR3 is TGTGCCAGCAGCCACGATTCCAGACAGGCGGCAGATACGCAGTATTTT. V gene TRBV5-4 combines with J gene TRBJ2-3; the D gene is possibly TRBD1 (6 bases). There are 16 residues in the CDR3. Between the trimmed V and J ends, which lost 4 bases and 4 bases, there was a span of 19 bases. Per germline, CDR1 SGHNT and CDR2 YYREEE (reference sequence).

V usage is TRBV3-1 (or the pseudogene TRBV3-2) and J usage is TRBJ2-1; 9 bases align to TRBD2. The CDR3 contains 17 residues. V was pared by 1 base and J by 3 bases, with 7 bases of the junction left unmatched. Germline V gene lookup returns CDR1 LGHDT and CDR2 YNNKEL (reference sequence). The CDR3 loop reads CASSQASGATYYNEQFF. In nucleotides, the CDR3 is TGTGCCAGCAGCCAAGCTAGCGGGGCAACCTACTACAATGAGCAGTTCTTC.

The chain joins TRBV7-9 to TRBJ2-6; 7 bases line up with TRBD1. V shed 3 bases and J 0 bases; nucleotides not matched to a gene: 8. This CDR3 has 18 amino acids. Germline V gene sequence: CDR1 SEHNR, CDR2 FQNEAQ (reference sequence). This CDR3 reads CASSFHGTDFSGANVLTF. The CDR3 DNA follows: TGTGCCAGCAGCTTCCACGGGACAGACTTCTCTGGGGCCAACGTCCTGACTTTC.

The V gene is TRBV29-1, the J gene TRBJ2-7; 7 bases map to TRBD2. V trimming: 6 bases; J trimming: 6 bases; junction bases outside the gene matches: 11. The CDR3 consists of 13 residues. CDR1 and CDR2 (germline): SQVTM, ANQGSEA. CDR3 coding DNA: TGCAGCGTGGGGGTACTGGCGGGAGCCGAGCAGTACTTC. This gives the protein CSVGVLAGAEQYF.

The chain couples TRBV9 to TRBJ2-7; TRBD1 agrees at 12 bases. J lost 6 bases, V lost 3 bases, and 4 bases had no gene match. CDR3 length: 14 residues. From germline, CDR1 is SGDLS and CDR2 YYNGEE. CDR3 sequence: CASSAGTGGIEQYF. Written as DNA, the CDR3 is TGTGCCAGCAGCGCCGGGACAGGGGGCATCGAGCAGTACTTC.

This clone was observed a few times. This chain connects TRBV5-1 to TRBJ1-6, with a possible D match to TRBD1 (5 bases). Germline CDR1 reads SGHRS; CDR2 reads YFSETQ. Trimming took 0 bases from V and 0 from J, leaving 10 bases between them. The CDR3 has 17 residues. For the CDR3, the DNA is TGCGCCAGCAGCTTGGGACAGCTCAGCTCCTATAATTCACCCCTCCACTTT. Translated, it gives CASSLGQLSSYNSPLHF.

This chain links TRBV27 with TRBJ1-2, with D possibly matching TRBD1 (5 bases). The germline CDR1 and CDR2 sequences are MNHEY and SMNVEV (reference sequence). Trimming removed 5 bases from V and 0 bases from J, with 10 bases in between. CDR3 length equals 14 residues. In DNA form, the CDR3 reads TGTGCCAGCAGTACGACAGTTGCTAACTATGGCTACACCTTC. It yields the protein CASSTTVANYGYTF.

CDR3 protein: CASSPAQVPDTQYF. The CDR3 nucleotides read TGTGCCAGCTCACCCGCACAGGTCCCAGATACGCAGTATTTT. V and J are TRBV18 and TRBJ2-3, with D perhaps matching TRBD1 (5 bases). The CDR3 is 14 amino acids. CDR1 is KGHSH and CDR2 is LQKENI in the germline V gene. With 3 bases removed from V and 4 bases from J, the gap between germline ends came to 11 bases.

The rearrangement uses TRBV6-5 and TRBJ2-7; D not resolved. Trimming took off 5 bases at V and 1 base at J, with 9 bases between the two ends. The CDR3 has 13 amino acids. Germline V gene data show CDR1 as MNHEY and CDR2 as SVGAGI. The CDR3 is CASSLDTSYEQYF. The DNA for the CDR3 is TGTGCCAGCAGTCTCGACACATCCTACGAGCAGTACTTC.

The chain is built from TRBV28 and TRBJ1-6; D is unclear. The CDR3 runs to 11 residues. Trimming took 5 bases from V and 14 from J, leaving 10 bases between them. The V gene's germline CDR1 is MDHEN and CDR2 SYDVKM. The CDR3 coding sequence is TGTGCCAGCAGTGAGGGTTGGGCCCTCCACTTT. Translating gives CASSEGWALHF.

The chain uses TRBV2 and TRBJ2-1, with D perhaps TRBD2 (5 bases). Germline values: CDR1 SNHLY, CDR2 FYNNEI. CDR3 length equals 15 residues. Trimming took 2 bases from V and 0 from J, leaving 8 bases between them. CDR3 coding DNA: TGTGCCAGCAGTGAATCGGGGAGCTCCTACAATGAGCAGTTCTTC. Amino acid sequence: CASSESGSSYNEQFF. Full variable domain (remainder filled in from reference TRBV2 and TRBJ2-1): EPEVTQTPSHQVTQMGQEVILRCVPISNHLYFYWYRQILGQKVEFLVSFYNNEISEKSEIFDDQFSVERPDGSNFTLKIRSTKLEDSAMYFCASSESGSSYNEQFFGPGTRLTVL.